The 27 T cell receptor beta chains below come from one sample, sequenced in a study of siplizumab effects on memory and regulatory T cells. Sequencing was performed with immunoSEQ multiplex PCR; in TCRdb, only in-frame clones are kept and a portion is missing. The table lists fewer than 70,000 clones, over 80% of them singletons. Sequenced: Tregs sorted from blood. All receptors derive from a human donor in good health.

The V and J genes are TRBV18 and TRBJ2-1; 8 nucleotides agree with TRBD1. This CDR3 has 17 residues. Germline CDR1 reads KGHSH; CDR2 reads LQKENI. V lost 0 bases and J lost 0; bases outside the gene matches: 4. The CDR3 coding sequence is TGTGCCAGCTCACCACCGACAGGGGCGAGCTCCTACAATGAGCAGTTCTTC. Translating it yields CASSPPTGASSYNEQFF.

V gene TRBV10-1 combines with J gene TRBJ2-6, with 9 bases lining up with TRBD1. This CDR3 is 19 amino acids long. CDR1 is WNHNN and CDR2 is SYGVQD in the germline V gene (reference sequence). V gave up 6 bases and J gave up 0 bases; unmatched junction bases: 12. The CDR3, as DNA: TGCGCCAGCAGACCTCCCGGGACAGGGCCAAGCTCTGGGGCCAACGTCCTGACTTTC. Amino acid sequence: CASRPPGTGPSSGANVLTF.

The V and J genes are TRBV9 and TRBJ2-1; 7 bases align to TRBD2. In germline, CDR1 is SGDLS, CDR2 YYNGEE. The CDR3 contains 15 residues. J was trimmed by 7 bases and V by 4 bases; bases with no gene match: 11. CDR3 sequence (DNA): TGTGCCAGCAGCCCAGTAGGACTAGGTTCTAATGAGCAGTTCTTC. Translation gives CASSPVGLGSNEQFF.

J is TRBJ1-1 and V is TRBV11-3; D gene unclear. Germline CDR1 and CDR2: SGHNT and YENEEA. V was shortened by 5 bases and J by 3 bases, with 10 bases between the two germline ends. The CDR3 spans 13 residues. CDR3 residues: CASSLYRDTEAFF. CDR3 nucleotides: TGTGCCAGCAGCCTATATAGGGACACTGAAGCTTTCTTT. Using reference TRBV11-3 and TRBJ1-1 for the parts outside the CDR3, the full variable domain is EAGVVQSPRYKIIEKKQPVAFWCNPISGHNTLYWYLQNLGQGPELLIRYENEEAVDDSQLPKDRFSAERLKGVDSTLKIQPAELGDSAVYLCASSLYRDTEAFFGQGTRLTVV.

The gene calls are TRBV6-5 and TRBJ2-4, with D perhaps TRBD2 (7 bases). Germline CDR1 reads MNHEY; CDR2 reads SVGAGI. V lost 2 bases and J 9 bases, leaving 17 bases between the germline ends. This CDR3 has 15 residues. The CDR3 sequence: CASSYGGREIGIQYF. The DNA of the CDR3 is TGTGCCAGCAGTTACGGGGGGCGGGAGATTGGCATTCAGTACTTC.

This clone was seen a handful of times. V gene TRBV5-1 combines with J gene TRBJ2-5, with a tentative D call TRBD1 (6 bases). Trimming left V 2 bases short and J 5 bases short, with 13 bases between. The CDR3 totals 14 residues. Germline values: CDR1 SGHRS, CDR2 YFSETQ. The CDR3 sequence is CASSLGRGHETQYF. CDR3 coding DNA: TGCGCCAGCAGCTTAGGCAGGGGACATGAGACCCAGTACTTC.

The rearrangement joins TRBV9 to TRBJ2-1; D remains ambiguous. Looked up from germline, CDR1 is SGDLS and CDR2 is YYNGEE. Trimming removed 0 bases at V and 2 bases at J, with 12 bases between. CDR3 length equals 16 residues. CDR3 DNA: TGTGCCAGCAGCGTAGATTTTCGACTCACCTACAATGAGCAGTTCTTC. Residues: CASSVDFRLTYNEQFF.

This chain joins TRBV6-5 and TRBJ1-5, with D possibly matching TRBD1 (5 bases). The CDR3 length is 14 residues. Per germline, CDR1 MNHEY and CDR2 SVGAGI. V shed 5 bases and J shed 1 base, with 9 bases lying between them. The CDR3 region is CASSRRDSNQPQHF. The CDR3 nucleotides are TGTGCCAGCAGTCGCCGGGACAGCAATCAGCCCCAGCATTTT.

The chain links TRBV5-6 to TRBJ1-1; TRBD1 is a possible D gene (6 bases). Germline V CDR1 and CDR2: SGHDT, YYEEEE. This CDR3 region has 15 residues. Trimming removed 4 bases from V and 5 bases from J, with 18 bases in between. In DNA, the CDR3 is TGTGCCAGCAGCCCCCTACCCGGGGGCGGAACTGAAGCTTTCTTT. The encoded protein is CASSPLPGGGTEAFF.

This clone was found once. This rearrangement joins TRBV7-9 to TRBJ2-1; 10 nucleotides agree with TRBD2. V shed 5 bases, J shed 1 base, and the junction held 14 bases outside the gene matches. Germline CDR1 SEHNR, CDR2 FQNEAQ (reference sequence). CDR3 length: 19 residues. CDR3 protein: CASSGPRIAGGPSYNEQFF. CDR3 DNA sequence: TGTGCCAGCAGCGGACCTAGGATAGCGGGAGGACCTTCCTACAATGAGCAGTTCTTC.

The chain combines TRBV5-4 with TRBJ2-3, with a possible D match to TRBD2 (5 bases). The length of the CDR3 is 14 residues. The V end was cut by 4 bases, the J end by 4 bases, with 13 bases between. Germline values: CDR1 SGHNT, CDR2 YYREEE (reference sequence). CDR3 residues: CASSGGVASDTQYF. The CDR3 bases are TGTGCCAGCAGCGGAGGAGTAGCGTCAGATACGCAGTATTTT.

The rearrangement links TRBV6-6 to TRBJ2-7; D not certain. Trimming removed 1 base from V and 4 bases from J, with 14 bases in between. The CDR3 spans 15 residues. The germline V gene encodes CDR1 MNHNY and CDR2 SVGAGI (reference sequence). The CDR3 here is CASSYYLPPKYEQYF. As DNA, the CDR3 is TGTGCCAGCAGTTACTACCTCCCACCGAAATACGAGCAGTACTTC.

The chain uses TRBV2 and TRBJ2-1, with 10 bases that match TRBD2. The CDR3 is made up of 18 amino acids. Germline CDR1 SNHLY, CDR2 FYNNEI. Unmatched junction bases numbered 19, after V lost 11 bases and J lost 3 bases. CDR3: CARHSSGRFTSGYNEQFF. The CDR3 region has the DNA TGTGCCCGGCATTCTAGCGGGAGATTCACGTCGGGCTACAATGAGCAGTTCTTC. The variable domain in full, with the rest retrieved from reference TRBV2 and TRBJ2-1, is EPEVTQTPSHQVTQMGQEVILRCVPISNHLYFYWYRQILGQKVEFLVSFYNNEISEKSEIFDDQFSVERPDGSNFTLKIRSTKLEDSAMYFCARHSSGRFTSGYNEQFFGPGTRLTVL.

This clone was picked up one time. The chain employs TRBV6-4 and TRBJ2-2; no definite D call. V was cut by 8 bases and J by 0 bases, with 10 bases left in between. Germline values: CDR1 MRHNA, CDR2 SNTAGT. CDR3 length equals 14 residues. This CDR3 reads CASRLAANTGELFF. In nucleotides, the CDR3 is TGTGCCAGCCGACTTGCGGCGAACACCGGGGAGCTGTTTTTT.

A single count supports this clone. The CDR3 coding sequence is TGTGCCAGCAGCGTAGCTTCAGCGGGAGGGCCATATGAGCAGTTCTTC. This translates into CASSVASAGGPYEQFF. V usage is TRBV9 and J usage is TRBJ2-1, with 10 bases lining up with TRBD2. The germline V gene has CDR1 SGDLS and CDR2 YYNGEE. The CDR3 extends over 16 amino acids. The J segment lost 8 bases and the V segment lost 0 bases, leaving 8 bases of the junction unmatched. Variable domain in full (rest from reference TRBV9 and TRBJ2-1): DSGVTQTPKHLITATGQRVTLRCSPRSGDLSVYWYQQSLDQGLQFLIQYYNGEERAKGNILERFSAQQFPDLHSELNLSSLELGDSALYFCASSVASAGGPYEQFFGPGTRLTVL.

This rearrangement joins TRBV29-1 to TRBJ2-7; 8 bases align to TRBD1. Germline V gene sequence: CDR1 SQVTM, CDR2 ANQGSEA. CDR3 size: 14 residues. The V and J ends lost 7 bases and 3 bases, in that order; junction bases with no gene match: 11. CDR3 DNA: TGCAGCGCCCGAGGTCGGACAGGGAACTACGAGCAGTACTTC. Residues: CSARGRTGNYEQYF.

The chain links TRBV6-5 to TRBJ2-2; D gene uncertain. CDR1 is MNHEY, CDR2 SVGAGI, per germline. The CDR3 has 13 amino acids. Trimming shortened V by 8 bases and J by 4 bases, and 11 bases separated the two germline ends. This chain's CDR3 is CASLHRVTGELFF. Here the CDR3 DNA reads TGTGCCAGCCTTCATCGGGTCACCGGGGAGCTGTTTTTT.

The chain uses TRBV6-5 and TRBJ2-1, with a possible D match to TRBD1 (6 bases). Germline CDR1 MNHEY, CDR2 SVGAGI. Trimming pared 0 bases from V and 9 bases from J, leaving 18 bases between. The length of the CDR3 is 16 residues. CDR3 sequence: CASSYSYRVSESEQFF. In DNA, the CDR3 is TGTGCCAGCAGTTACTCATACAGGGTATCGGAGAGTGAGCAGTTCTTC.

This clone was found once. V gene TRBV5-4 combines with J gene TRBJ1-5; D might be TRBD1 (5 bases). V was pared by 4 bases and J by 5 bases, with 10 bases between. Germline V gene sequence: CDR1 SGHNT, CDR2 YYREEE (reference sequence). The CDR3 is made up of 13 amino acids. In nucleotides, the CDR3 is TGTGCCAGCAGCGCTGGGACTTATCAGCCCCAGCATTTT. It translates to CASSAGTYQPQHF.

This clone was counted a single time. The chain is built from TRBV30 and TRBJ1-1; D possibly corresponds to TRBD1 (5 bases). Trimming removed 3 bases at V and 5 bases at J, with 13 bases between. The germline V gene has CDR1 GTSNPN and CDR2 SVGIG (reference sequence). The CDR3 totals 13 residues. The CDR3 protein is CAWSGDPSTEAFF. DNA for the CDR3: TGTGCCTGGAGCGGGGACCCCTCGACTGAAGCTTTCTTT.

This clone occurred a few times. V usage is TRBV2 and J usage is TRBJ1-6; a weak D match, TRBD1 (5 bases). The CDR3 consists of 14 residues. Germline V CDR1 and CDR2: SNHLY, FYNNEI. Trimming left V 10 bases short and J 9 bases short, with 19 bases between. CDR3 coding DNA: TGTGCCACTAAAGCTGGGGGAATTGGTTCACCCCTCCACTTT. Protein: CATKAGGIGSPLHF.

The chain joins TRBV28 to TRBJ1-5; 9 nucleotides agree with TRBD1. In germline, CDR1 is MDHEN, CDR2 SYDVKM. V trimming: 6 bases; J trimming: 0 bases; junction bases outside the gene matches: 9. CDR3 size: 17 residues. In DNA, the CDR3 is TGTGCCAGCAGATTGACAGGGGGAGAATATAGCAATCAGCCCCAGCATTTT. This codes for CASRLTGGEYSNQPQHF.

For the CDR3, the DNA is TGTGCCAGCAGCTCGGTCTCCAGGGGCACTGAAGCTTTCTTT. It specifies CASSSVSRGTEAFF. This rearrangement joins TRBV5-6 to TRBJ1-1; weak D call: TRBD1 (6 bases). This CDR3 has 14 amino acids. From germline, CDR1 is SGHDT and CDR2 YYEEEE. V gave up 3 bases and J gave up 4 bases, with 13 bases separating them.

V usage is TRBV7-8 and J usage is TRBJ1-2; D is possibly TRBD1 (5 bases). The CDR3 is made up of 14 amino acids. Germline assignment: CDR1 SGHVS and CDR2 FQNEAQ. The germline V and J ends were trimmed by 5 bases and 8 bases, with 18 bases remaining between them. This chain's CDR3 is CASSLDDRRYGYTF. The CDR3 region has the DNA TGTGCCAGCAGCCTAGACGACAGACGGTACGGCTACACCTTC.

The chain recombines TRBV5-5 with TRBJ2-7; 8 bases are a match to TRBD2. This CDR3 spans 13 amino acids. The J segment lost 2 bases and the V segment lost 3 bases, leaving 1 base of the junction unmatched. CDR1 and CDR2 (germline): SGHKS, YYEKEE (reference sequence). CDR3 sequence (DNA): TGTGCCAGCAGCTCGACTAGCGCCTACGAGCAGTACTTC. Translating it yields CASSSTSAYEQYF. Full variable domain (remainder filled in from reference TRBV5-5 and TRBJ2-7): DAGVTQSPTHLIKTRGQQVTLRCSPISGHKSVSWYQQVLGQGPQFIFQYYEKEERGRGNFPDRFSARQFPNYSSELNVNALLLGDSALYLCASSSTSAYEQYFGPGTRLTVT.

The genes are TRBV27 and TRBJ2-5; 11 bases align to TRBD2. This CDR3 spans 18 amino acids. CDR1 MNHEY and CDR2 SMNVEV come from the germline V gene (reference sequence). V was pared by 5 bases and J by 1 base, with 12 bases of the junction left unmatched. The CDR3, as DNA: TGTGCCAGCAGTATCCGGACTAGCGGGCGTGCACTCCAAGAGACCCAGTACTTC. It translates to CASSIRTSGRALQETQYF.

This chain links TRBV5-6 with TRBJ2-3; TRBD2 agrees at 7 bases. This CDR3 has 17 amino acids. CDR1 is SGHDT and CDR2 is YYEEEE in the germline V gene. The trim removed 2 bases at V and 4 bases at J, leaving 13 bases unmatched. CDR3 amino acids: CASSLPPWGRDPDTQYF. CDR3 DNA: TGTGCCAGCAGCTTACCCCCCTGGGGGAGGGATCCAGATACGCAGTATTTT.